This TCR beta chain derives from a study of shared clonotypes between healthy human individuals. General observations from the study: The study drew on few donors, limiting represented genetic and exposure-history diversity.

A word on this clone: Its antigen is not identified.

CDR1 is MNHEY, CDR2 SVGAGI, per germline. The V gene lost 0 bases and the J gene lost 5 bases, with 11 bases spanning the gap. This CDR3 contains 15 residues. The assay ran at deep level. The DNA input per sorted-subset replicate PCR was 200 ng, corresponding to some 30,000 T cell genomes. Libraries were prepared by immunoSEQ multiplex PCR; TCRdb keeps only in-frame clonotypes and omits some of them. The sample has millions of clones; approximately 94% are singletons. CD45RO-negative, CCR7-selected cells formed the naive CD8 fraction, which excluded terminally differentiated effector memory CD45RA+ cells.

The clonotype was recovered from a man between 18 and 29 years old in good health. The gene calls are TRBV6-5 and TRBJ1-5, with D possibly TRBD1 on 6 matching bases. Sequenced sample: naive CD8+ T cells sorted from blood. CDR3 DNA: TGTGCCAGCAGTTACTCCCCCGGGGGCGATCAGCCCCAGCATTTT. Translating it yields CASSYSPGGDQPQHF.